This T cell receptor beta chain was found in a study of vaccination effects on CD4 cells after COVID-19. Study-wide context: In the ViraFEST assay, antigen-specific CD4+ clonotypes were identified by expansion after peptide-pool stimulation. PBMC were cultured at a few million per well with 10 IU/ml IL-2 and about 9.4 ug/ml peptides.

Germline V gives CDR1 SGHRS, CDR2 YFSETQ. Trimming stripped 4 bases from V and 4 bases from J, with 8 bases between. This CDR3 contains 12 residues. Around day 10 of culture, CD4+ T cells were separated out. Two-dose vaccination with either BNT162b2 or mRNA-1273 was given to the participants. As for this clone: Its target is not known.

Sequencing was performed with immunoSEQ multiplex PCR; in TCRdb, only in-frame clones are kept and a portion is missing. The sample has 42,000 or so clones; 72% are singletons. Broader study findings: Clonal contraction was marked in infection- and vaccine-induced clones late after vaccination.

Sequencing used CD4+ T cells from PBMCs cultured without peptide, obtained after COVID-19 vaccination. The clonotype originates from a human donor who received a COVID-19 vaccine. The rearrangement joins TRBV5-1 to TRBJ2-5; D ambiguous. The CDR3 is CASSPRGETQYF. The CDR3, as DNA: TGCGCCAGCAGCCCCCGTGGAGAGACCCAGTACTTC.